This T cell receptor beta chain was profiled in a study of blood T cell repertoires in COVID-19 (dated by TCRdb to about 2020). With regard to the full study: The collaborator samples originated in the United States, Italy and Spain and spanned the acute and convalescent phases of COVID-19. The prospective study material was composed of cDNA or gDNA derived from T cells, B-cell-depleted T cells, or PBMCs. Deeply sampled blood TCRbeta repertoires from subjects exposed to, actively infected with, or recovered from COVID-19 were included in the dataset. The repertoires were released in a freely available public database intended as a resource for research on the immune response to SARS-CoV-2. Samples were obtained from the ongoing ImmuneRACE study (first 160 participants) and from about 1,300 subjects provided by 6 global collaborators. Sample metadata almost always included a de-identified subject ID, COVID-19 status, age in years and sex. Where available, HLA class I and class II types were obtained from metadata supplied by the sample provider rather than from assay-based typing.

Overall results and qualifications from the work: The amount of clinical and demographic metadata varied by source and participant and was provided uncurated.

TCRbeta CDR3 regions were amplified from genomic DNA using the immunoSEQ Assay, a bias-controlled multiplex PCR. The original pipeline was this. Within the assay, amplification of reference gene primers was used to estimate how many nucleated cells each sample contained. To quantify the absolute abundance of each unique TCRbeta CDR3 rearrangement, sequence reads were collapsed and filtered. Productive Simpson clonality was computed per sample as the square root of Simpson's diversity index over productive rearrangements. TCRdb obtained this table from immuneACCESS and retained in-frame rearrangements with V and J assigned. These tables miss some clones; where compared with another copy, unresolved V genes account for less than half of the shortfall, and the remainder is unexplained. Clone size and the V and J calls come from that table; the DNA yielded D and trimming. This sample comprises 250,000 or so clones, about nine tenths of them detected only once. The ten biggest clones cover approximately 8.2% of the sample.

The CDR3 covers 16 residues, taking in both the cysteine and the phenylalanine. Only the CDR3 portion is preserved as DNA: 48 bases, with reading frame beginning at the first base. V ends up 6 bases short and J 0 bases short, with an unmatched junction base count of 7. CDR1 and CDR2, per the germline V gene, are MDHEN and SYDVKM. The collaborating institutions used their own protocols to collect whole blood in K2EDTA tubes. For TCRbeta analysis, collaborators shipped samples as frozen whole blood, isolated PBMCs, or DNA extracted from either of those sample types. In regard to this clone: Its antigen target is currently unknown. It has no much larger one-base neighbor in the sample; base qualities were not kept.

The TCR was taken from a man aged 35 to 55 with active or convalescent COVID-19. The chain uses TRBV28 and TRBJ1-5; 8 bases in between match TRBD1. Sequencing was done on a sample of peripheral blood. CDR3 sequence: CASSSTGALSNQPQHF. The DNA is TGTGCCAGCAGCTCGACAGGGGCTCTTAGCAATCAGCCCCAGCATTTT.